This T cell receptor (beta chain) was observed in a study of CD8+CD57+ T cells in acquired aplastic anemia. Patients who underwent sequencing had shown CD8+CD57+ cell expansion by flow cytometry. CDR3 and TCR beta VDJ profiling relied on a genomic DNA template. Using its own MiXCR run on the reads, TCRdb lists one record per CDR3 protein. In the table there are about 180,000 distinct CDR3 sequences, roughly 63% of which are singletons. The CDR3 is made up of 16 amino acids. Germline CDR1 is KGHDR and CDR2 is SFDVKD. Trimming left V 1 base short and J 0 bases short, with 8 bases between. The rearrangement joins TRBV24-1 to TRBJ2-2; D might be TRBD1 (6 bases). The source is a human donor with aplastic anemia. The source material was sorted CD4+, CD8+, or CD8+CD57+ T cells (not recorded which) from PBMCs. CDR3 nucleotides: TGTGCCACCAGTGATTTCACAGGGACGAACACCGGGGAGCTGTTTTTT. It translates to CATSDFTGTNTGELFF.